What follows describes a single T cell receptor beta chain. Its target is unknown. The sample is drawn from a study of a mutant IDH1 vaccine in newly diagnosed glioma. The CDR3 runs 17 residues. The germline gives CDR1 SEHNR, CDR2 FQNEAQ (reference sequence). The V gene end was trimmed by 2 bases and the J gene end by 1 base; junction bases not matched to a gene: 6. Time point reported: week 23, last vaccination. With topical imiquimod, each dose of the vaccine consisted of 300 ug of mutant IDH1 20-mer peptide. The data were produced by immunoSEQ multiplex PCR, yet TCRdb's version contains in-frame clones alone and is incomplete. The sample lists 60,000 to 100,000 clones, 85% to 90% occurring once.

This receptor was taken from a woman aged 45-65 years with glioma. This chain uses TRBV7-9 with TRBJ2-2, with 8 bases aligning to TRBD2. The sample here was PBMCs, taken from a glioma patient whose treatment included an IDH1 peptide vaccine. CDR3: CASSLPAGDLNTGELFF. CDR3 DNA sequence: TGTGCCAGCAGCTTACCAGCGGGAGACCTGAACACCGGGGAGCTGTTTTTT.